The subject of this entry is one T cell receptor beta chain. Its antigen remains unknown. MiXCR, applied by TCRdb to the reads, yields one record per CDR3 protein. The sample carries a few hundred thousand distinct CDR3 sequences, around 40% recorded once. The data were obtained in a study of T cell repertoires in cytomegalovirus infection. Study information: Shared public TCR beta signatures pointed to both CMV infection and a matching HLA type.

Sequenced here: cultured PBMCs, sampled from culture after CMV antigen stimulation. The receptor was isolated from a human donor in good health (CMV status not recorded). Some clones in this sample may be carry-over from other donors' samples.

CDR3 sequence (DNA): TGTGCCAGCAGCCACCCCAAAGAGACCCAGTACTTC. Amino acid sequence: CASSHPKETQYF. The rearrangement joins TRBV4-2 to TRBJ2-5; no firm D call. Looked up from germline, CDR1 is LGHNA and CDR2 is YNFKEQ. Between the trimmed V and J ends, which lost 3 bases and 3 bases, there was a span of 5 bases. The length of the CDR3 is 12 residues.